Presented here are 26 T cell receptor beta chains from one specimen sequenced in a study of STAT5B mutations in CD4+ large granular lymphocyte leukemia. The table came from immunoSEQ multiplex PCR; TCRdb's copy has only in-frame clones and leaves some out. The table shows tens of thousands of clones, with 65% to 75% occurring only once. Input material: CD4+ T cells from blood buffy coats. All receptors derive from a human donor in good health.

The chain carries TRBV9 and TRBJ2-7; D unclear. Germline CDR1 reads SGDLS; CDR2 reads YYNGEE. This CDR3 spans 14 amino acids. The V and J ends lost 0 bases and 3 bases respectively, with 10 bases between them. CDR3 amino acids: CASSVEPEFYEQYF. The CDR3 nucleotides are TGTGCCAGCAGCGTAGAGCCAGAGTTCTACGAGCAGTACTTC.

The chain couples TRBV15 to TRBJ2-1; 13 bases are shared with TRBD2. This CDR3 spans 14 amino acids. Trimming cost V 5 bases and J 9 bases; bases outside gene matches: 4. Germline CDR1 LNHNV, CDR2 YYDKDF (reference sequence). The CDR3 reads CATSGLAGVSEQFF. Written as DNA, the CDR3 is TGTGCCACCAGCGGACTAGCGGGAGTCTCTGAGCAGTTCTTC.

This clone was detected only once. The CDR3: CASSLMGTGLSYNEQFF. For the CDR3, the DNA is TGCGCCAGCAGCTTGATGGGGACGGGCCTCTCCTACAATGAGCAGTTCTTC. The chain uses TRBV5-1 and TRBJ2-1, with D perhaps assigned TRBD1 or TRBD2 (5 bases each). With 1 base removed from V and 0 bases from J, the gap between germline ends came to 14 bases. The length of the CDR3 is 17 residues. In germline, CDR1 is SGHRS, CDR2 YFSETQ.

The CDR3 DNA is TGTGCCAGTAGTAGCCCCAGACTAGCGGGAGGGAGCACAGATACGCAGTATTTT. It is translated as CASSSPRLAGGSTDTQYF. The chain employs TRBV19 and TRBJ2-3, with TRBD2 matching 14 bases. From germline, CDR1 is LNHDA and CDR2 SQIVND (reference sequence). This CDR3 is built from 18 residues. After removal of 4 bases from V and 0 bases from J, the junction contained 6 bases not matched to a gene.

This chain joins TRBV7-2 and TRBJ2-7; 10 bases are shared with TRBD1. The V segment lost 2 bases and the J segment 2 bases; nucleotides outside the gene matches: 6. Looked up from germline, CDR1 is SGHTA and CDR2 is FQGNSA. This CDR3 contains 16 residues. The CDR3 protein is CASSLFHGQGAYEQYF. DNA of the CDR3: TGTGCCAGCAGCTTATTTCATGGACAGGGGGCCTACGAGCAGTACTTC.

The chain couples TRBV2 to TRBJ2-1, with unresolved D. This CDR3 region has 13 residues. From germline, CDR1 is SNHLY and CDR2 FYNNEI. V was clipped by 1 base and J by 7 bases, with 8 bases between them. The CDR3 nucleotides read TGTGCCAGCAGTGAAGGGACCGGGAATGAGCAGTTCTTC. Amino acid sequence: CASSEGTGNEQFF.

J is TRBJ2-1 and V is TRBV4-2; D ambiguous. Germline-derived CDR1 and CDR2 are LGHNA and YNFKEQ. The CDR3 has 13 amino acids. V lost 0 bases and J lost 10, with 10 bases in between. CDR3 nucleotide sequence: TGTGCCAGCAGCCAAGAATCCCCCGTAGAGCAGTTCTTC. It translates to CASSQESPVEQFF.

The rearrangement links TRBV6-5 to TRBJ1-4, with D perhaps TRBD1 (5 bases). Germline CDR1 reads MNHEY; CDR2 reads SVGAGI. CDR3 size: 13 residues. The germline V and J ends were trimmed by 8 bases and 0 bases, with 7 bases remaining between them. CDR3 loop: CASQGSTNEKLFF. The CDR3 region has the DNA TGTGCCAGCCAGGGTTCAACTAATGAAAAACTGTTTTTT.

This clone occurred a few times. V usage is TRBV9 and J usage is TRBJ2-3; D gene ambiguous. This CDR3 contains 15 residues. Germline assignment: CDR1 SGDLS and CDR2 YYNGEE. V was pared by 4 bases and J by 2 bases, with 14 bases between. The CDR3 spells CASSPLFWDTDTQYF. CDR3 coding DNA: TGTGCCAGCAGCCCCTTATTCTGGGACACAGATACGCAGTATTTT. The full variable domain, its missing parts supplied by reference TRBV9 and TRBJ2-3, is DSGVTQTPKHLITATGQRVTLRCSPRSGDLSVYWYQQSLDQGLQFLIQYYNGEERAKGNILERFSAQQFPDLHSELNLSSLELGDSALYFCASSPLFWDTDTQYFGPGTRLTVL.

The chain carries TRBV5-1 and TRBJ2-1; 13 nucleotides line up with TRBD2. V trimming: 4 bases; J trimming: 5 bases; junction bases outside the gene matches: 15. This CDR3 region has 19 residues. CDR1 and CDR2 (germline): SGHRS, YFSETQ. CDR3 sequence reads: CASSRSGTQGLAGNNEQFF. DNA for the CDR3: TGCGCCAGCAGCAGATCCGGGACACAGGGACTAGCGGGGAACAATGAGCAGTTCTTC.

The rearrangement links TRBV11-3 to TRBJ2-7, with 10 nucleotides matching TRBD1. V shed 0 bases and J 4 bases; nucleotides not matched to a gene: 3. This CDR3 spans 15 amino acids. CDR1 is SGHNT and CDR2 is YENEEA in the germline V gene. For the CDR3, the DNA is TGTGCCAGCAGCTTAGAGGGGACAGGGGAGTACGAGCAGTACTTC. Translation: CASSLEGTGEYEQYF.

The V and J genes are TRBV19 and TRBJ1-1; D is ambiguous. The V gene's germline CDR1 is LNHDA and CDR2 SQIVND (reference sequence). Trimming shortened V by 5 bases and J by 5 bases, and 12 bases separated the two germline ends. CDR3 length: 13 amino acids. This CDR3 is CASSPRGWTEAFF. DNA for the CDR3: TGTGCCAGTAGTCCTCGGGGATGGACTGAAGCTTTCTTT. Full variable domain (missing parts from reference TRBV19 and TRBJ1-1): DGGITQSPKYLFRKEGQNVTLSCEQNLNHDAMYWYRQDPGQGLRLIYYSQIVNDFQKGDIAEGYSVSREKKESFPLTVTSAQKNPTAFYLCASSPRGWTEAFFGQGTRLTVV.

The chain has TRBV28 and TRBJ1-4; D gene unclear. CDR1 is MDHEN, CDR2 SYDVKM, per germline. V was pared by 6 bases and J by 3 bases, with 8 bases between. The CDR3 spans 13 residues. In nucleotides, the CDR3 is TGTGCCAGCAGGACCGGGTCTAATGAAAAACTGTTTTTT. Translated: CASRTGSNEKLFF.

This rearrangement joins TRBV5-1 to TRBJ2-3; 7 bases fit TRBD2. Germline V lookup: CDR1 SGHRS, CDR2 YFSETQ. Trimming cost V 5 bases and J 4 bases; bases outside gene matches: 7. The CDR3 consists of 14 residues. CDR3 residues: CASSYEAGSDTQYF. The DNA of the CDR3 is TGCGCCAGCAGTTATGAAGCGGGATCAGATACGCAGTATTTT.

This clone was counted only a few times. The chain employs TRBV18 and TRBJ2-6; D is perhaps TRBD1 (5 bases). The CDR3 covers 18 residues. Germline V gene sequence: CDR1 KGHSH, CDR2 LQKENI. V shed 9 bases and J shed 0 bases, with 21 bases lying between them. Here the CDR3 reads CASGTDGAANSGANVLTF. The CDR3 region has the DNA TGTGCCAGTGGAACAGATGGGGCAGCTAACTCTGGGGCCAACGTCCTGACTTTC.

This sequence joins TRBV19 and TRBJ1-2; 8 bases are a match to TRBD1. V lost 5 bases, J lost 7 bases, and 18 bases stayed unmatched. The germline gives CDR1 LNHDA, CDR2 SQIVND (reference sequence). This CDR3 region has 17 residues. CDR3 coding DNA: TGTGCCAGTAGTCTACCGGGACAGGCTGTTGGGGATCCTGGCTACACCTTC. Protein: CASSLPGQAVGDPGYTF.

The chain joins TRBV6-6 to TRBJ1-5; D remains ambiguous. Germline V lookup: CDR1 MNHNY, CDR2 SVGAGI (reference sequence). Trimming took off 2 bases at V and 7 bases at J, with 9 bases between the two ends. There are 13 residues in the CDR3. CDR3 DNA sequence: TGTGCCAGCAGTTACGAGGTCGCACAGCCCCAGCATTTT. This gives the protein CASSYEVAQPQHF.

V gene TRBV10-2 combines with J gene TRBJ2-6; maybe TRBD2 (7 bases). Germline-derived CDR1 and CDR2 are WSHSY and SAAADI. V was trimmed by 4 bases and J by 0 bases, leaving 13 bases between them. The CDR3 spans 17 residues. The CDR3 sequence: CASSGRGGGSGANVLTF. As DNA, the CDR3 is TGCGCCAGCAGTGGGAGGGGAGGGGGCTCTGGGGCCAACGTCCTGACTTTC.

The chain links TRBV4-1 to TRBJ1-6, with 8 bases that match TRBD1. Germline-derived CDR1 and CDR2 are MGHRA and YSYEKL. V shed 3 bases and J 1 base; nucleotides not matched to a gene: 11. This CDR3 region has 19 residues. Written as DNA, the CDR3 is TGCGCCAGCAGCCAGACAGGGGAAGTAACGGTTTCCTATAATTCACCCCTCCACTTT. Residues: CASSQTGEVTVSYNSPLHF.

V gene TRBV19 combines with J gene TRBJ2-6; 7 bases align to TRBD1. This CDR3 comprises 17 residues. Trimming took 4 bases from V and 2 from J; bases not matched to a gene: 8. CDR1 LNHDA and CDR2 SQIVND come from the germline V gene (reference sequence). The CDR3 loop is CASSSHRDRAGANVLTF. CDR3 DNA: TGTGCCAGTAGTAGTCACCGGGACAGAGCTGGGGCCAACGTCCTGACTTTC.

The V gene is TRBV7-9, the J gene TRBJ2-7; perhaps D is TRBD1 or TRBD2 (6 bases each). CDR1 is SEHNR, CDR2 FQNEAQ, per germline (reference sequence). The CDR3 is made up of 15 amino acids. V lost 1 base and J lost 3, with 13 bases in between. CDR3 loop: CASSLGGANNYEQYF. The CDR3 nucleotides are TGTGCCAGCAGCTTAGGGGGGGCTAATAACTACGAGCAGTACTTC.

This chain uses TRBV18 with TRBJ2-3; unclear D gene. The CDR3 totals 14 residues. Germline CDR1 is KGHSH and CDR2 is LQKENI. V lost 3 bases and J lost 4, with 11 bases in between. CDR3 nucleotide sequence: TGTGCCAGCTCACCGGTCTACGGCGCAGATACGCAGTATTTT. As protein: CASSPVYGADTQYF.

V gene TRBV6-5 combines with J gene TRBJ1-4; D remains ambiguous. The germline gives CDR1 MNHEY, CDR2 SVGAGI. The CDR3 runs 13 residues. Deletions cut 2 bases from V and 7 bases from J, with 8 bases between. CDR3 amino acids: CASSYGLGEKLFF. For the CDR3, the DNA is TGTGCCAGCAGTTACGGGCTGGGTGAAAAACTGTTTTTT.

This rearrangement joins TRBV6-1 to TRBJ1-1; D is perhaps TRBD1 (5 bases). In germline, CDR1 is MNHNS, CDR2 SASEGT. This CDR3 has 16 residues. V was trimmed by 3 bases and J by 1 base, leaving 15 bases between them. The CDR3 sequence: CASSDRTPGRNTEAFF. In nucleotides, the CDR3 is TGTGCCAGCAGTGACCGGACACCCGGGAGGAACACTGAAGCTTTCTTT.

This chain uses TRBV15 with TRBJ2-5; the match to TRBD2 covers 7 bases. Germline CDR1 LNHNV, CDR2 YYDKDF (reference sequence). The CDR3 loop spans 13 amino acids. V gave up 11 bases and J gave up 5 bases; unmatched junction bases: 11. The CDR3 sequence: CASREGPHETQYF. The CDR3 DNA reads as TGTGCCTCGAGGGAGGGCCCTCATGAGACCCAGTACTTC.

This clone was seen more than once but under ten times. The chain carries TRBV7-2 and TRBJ1-2; TRBD1 matches at 9 bases. This CDR3 comprises 14 residues. Germline V lookup: CDR1 SGHTA, CDR2 FQGNSA. V dropped 2 bases and J dropped 7; count of bases not matched to a gene: 5. The CDR3 here is CASSLRGDRVGYTF. The CDR3 DNA reads TGTGCCAGCAGCTTAAGAGGGGACAGGGTTGGCTACACCTTC.